The 10 T cell receptor beta chains reported below all come from one sample, sequenced in a study of cytomegalovirus exposure and HLA in healthy donors. The PCR employed 60 Vbeta primers together with 13 Jbeta primers. Sequencing used immunoSEQ multiplex PCR; TCRdb keeps in-frame clones, though not all of them. The sample lists approximately 120,000 clones; 74% were seen once. The sequenced material came from PBMCs. These receptors were collected from a woman between 45 and 65 years old in good health and CMV-seropositive.

Worth noting for this clone: Its ends do not fully match the called genes, so a read error is possible. CDR3 nucleotide sequence: TGCGCCGGAGAAAAGGACAACTCTGGAGACACCATATATTTT. Amino acid sequence: CAGEKDNSGDTIYF. V is TRBV6-7 and J is TRBJ1-3, with D perhaps matching TRBD1 (5 bases). Being an ORF, TRBV6-7 has a function that is uncertain. CDR3 length: 14 amino acids.

This clone was observed a handful of times. This sequence joins TRBV19 and TRBJ1-4, with 8 positions matching TRBD1. CDR1 LNHDA and CDR2 SQIVND come from the germline V gene (reference sequence). With V trimmed by 5 bases and J by 10 bases, 6 bases remained unmatched. This CDR3 is 13 amino acids long. CDR3 in DNA: TGTGCCAGTAGTGACAGGGGAGCTGGAAAACTGTTTTTT. Its protein product is CASSDRGAGKLFF.

The CDR3 nucleotides are TGCAGCGTTCCTTTTCAGGGGGCTTACTATGGCTACACCTTC. It encodes CSVPFQGAYYGYTF. The rearrangement uses TRBV29-1 and TRBJ1-2; 8 bases are a match to TRBD1. The CDR3 consists of 14 residues. The junction had 8 bases not matched to a gene; V was cut back by 5 bases and J by 3 bases. CDR1 and CDR2 from the germline V gene are SQVTM and ANQGSEA.

The chain is built from TRBV4-3 and TRBJ1-4; 11 nucleotides align to TRBD1. Per the germline V gene, CDR1 is LGHNA and CDR2 is YSLEER. J gave up 2 bases and V 3 bases, and 11 bases lay outside the gene matches. The CDR3 sequence is 19 residues long. The CDR3 nucleotides are TGCGCCAGCAGCCACCATCTCCCGGGACAGGGGGGGACTAATGAAAAACTGTTTTTT. Its protein product is CASSHHLPGQGGTNEKLFF.

The genes are TRBV7-9 and TRBJ2-1; a weak D match, TRBD1 (5 bases). Trimming pared 5 bases from V and 2 bases from J, leaving 19 bases between. Germline V gene data show CDR1 as SEHNR and CDR2 as FQNEAQ (reference sequence). This CDR3 region has 17 residues. CDR3 in amino acids: CASSGRQFILAYNEQFF. The CDR3 region has the DNA TGTGCCAGCAGCGGAAGACAGTTTATATTAGCCTACAATGAGCAGTTCTTC.

The chain is built from TRBV19 and TRBJ1-5; tentative D call: TRBD1 (5 bases). Trimming left V 5 bases short and J 0 bases short, with 17 bases between. The V gene's germline CDR1 is LNHDA and CDR2 SQIVND (reference sequence). This CDR3 comprises 17 residues. CDR3 loop: CASSLTRQSYSNQPQHF. The DNA of the CDR3 is TGTGCCAGTAGTCTGACCAGACAGAGCTATAGCAATCAGCCCCAGCATTTT. The entire variable domain, with the rest obtained from reference TRBV19 and TRBJ1-5, is as follows: DGGITQSPKYLFRKEGQNVTLSCEQNLNHDAMYWYRQDPGQGLRLIYYSQIVNDFQKGDIAEGYSVSREKKESFPLTVTSAQKNPTAFYLCASSLTRQSYSNQPQHFGDGTRLSIL.

This clone was counted a few times. V gene TRBV11-2 combines with J gene TRBJ2-2; 10 positions match TRBD2. The CDR3 runs 14 residues. Germline CDR1 SGHAT, CDR2 FQNNGV. V trimming: 11 bases; J trimming: 7 bases; junction bases outside the gene matches: 10. The CDR3 loop reads CASPGLASGGELFF. For the CDR3, the DNA is TGTGCCTCCCCGGGACTAGCGAGCGGCGGGGAGCTGTTTTTT. Together with reference TRBV11-2 and TRBJ2-2, the CDR3 gives the full variable domain: EAGVAQSPRYKIIEKRQSVAFWCNPISGHATLYWYQQILGQGPKLLIQFQNNGVVDDSQLPKDRFSAERLKGVDSTLKIQPAKLEDSAVYLCASPGLASGGELFFGEGSRLTVL.

This chain joins TRBV25-1 and TRBJ1-2; 8 bases map to TRBD1. The CDR3 loop spans 15 amino acids. The J segment lost 4 bases and the V segment lost 3 bases, leaving 7 bases of the junction unmatched. Per the germline V gene, CDR1 is MGHDK and CDR2 is SYGVNS. CDR3 sequence (DNA): TGTGCCAGCAGTGACAATGGACAGGGATCCTATGGCTACACCTTC. Amino acids: CASSDNGQGSYGYTF.

The CDR3: CASSHSGQVRGTQYF. In DNA, the CDR3 is TGTGCCAGCAGCCACTCGGGACAGGTCAGGGGGACCCAGTACTTC. The V call is TRBV5-4, the J call TRBJ2-5; TRBD1 agrees at 8 bases. The V gene end was trimmed by 4 bases and the J gene end by 7 bases; junction bases not matched to a gene: 12. The length of the CDR3 is 15 residues. In germline, CDR1 is SGHNT, CDR2 YYREEE (reference sequence).

CDR3 protein: CASSVGLRRPQHF. For the CDR3, the DNA is TGCGCCAGCAGCGTGGGGCTCCGTCGGCCCCAGCATTTT. The chain has TRBV10-2 and TRBJ1-5, with D possibly matching TRBD1 (5 bases). The CDR3 sequence is 13 residues long. Per the germline V gene, CDR1 is WSHSY and CDR2 is SAAADI. The V end lost 6 bases, the J end lost 9 bases, and 15 bases lay between the germline ends.